This passage covers 6 T cell receptor beta chains from one sample sequenced in a study of post-analysis software for immune sequencing data. Findings and caveats of the study: Controls had lower frequencies than patients of 4 or 5 TRBV segments, which included TRBV5-6, TRBV5-1 and TRBV20-1.

Every TCR beta cDNA library bore unique molecular identifiers. TCRdb reanalysed the PCR reads using MiXCR and keeps one entry per CDR3 protein. Here the sample spans about 760,000 distinct CDR3 sequences, 25% to 30% being singletons. These receptors' targets are unknown. The sample consisted of blood. The receptors here all came from a girl aged 5 to 17 with multiple sclerosis.

The chain uses TRBV12-3 or TRBV12-4 and TRBJ2-1, with 10 bases that match TRBD2. The CDR3 is 15 residues long. V trimming: 7 bases; J trimming: 6 bases; junction bases outside the gene matches: 9. The CDR3 DNA reads as TGTGCCAGCACCGACCTAGCGGGGGACCCCAATGAGCAGTTCTTC. Its protein is CASTDLAGDPNEQFF.

The gene calls are TRBV7-2 and TRBJ2-5; D is unresolved. Germline V gives CDR1 SGHTA, CDR2 FQGNSA. The CDR3 length is 12 residues. Trimming removed 5 bases from V and 0 bases from J, with 4 bases in between. Here the CDR3 DNA reads TGTACCAGCAGCCGGTACCAAGAGACCCAGTACTTC. Protein product: CTSSRYQETQYF.

This rearrangement joins TRBV12-3 or TRBV12-4 to TRBJ1-5, with D possibly matching TRBD1 (6 bases). This CDR3 comprises 16 residues. The ends were cut back, 2 bases at V and 2 bases at J, with 13 bases in the middle. The CDR3 DNA reads TGTGCCAGCAGTTTAAACCGGGGGCAAGGCAATCAGCCCCAGCATTTT. This sequence encodes CASSLNRGQGNQPQHF.

The J gene is TRBJ1-6, the V gene TRBV12-3 or TRBV12-4; TRBD1 agrees at 9 bases. The CDR3 runs 13 residues. Trimming took 11 bases from V and 9 from J; bases not matched to a gene: 8. The CDR3 region is CAGKQGAGSPLHF. The CDR3 nucleotides are TGTGCCGGCAAACAGGGGGCGGGTTCACCCCTCCACTTT.

This clonotype was seen more than once but under ten times. V gene TRBV4-3 combines with J gene TRBJ2-1, with 7 nucleotides matching TRBD2. The V segment lost 2 bases and the J segment 0 bases; nucleotides outside the gene matches: 7. The germline CDR1 and CDR2 sequences are LGHNA and YSLEER. The CDR3 extends over 17 amino acids. CDR3: CASSQTTSPSSYNEQFF. In DNA form, the CDR3 reads TGCGCCAGCAGCCAAACGACTAGCCCGAGCTCCTACAATGAGCAGTTCTTC.

This clonotype was picked up a small number of times. J is TRBJ1-2 and V is TRBV2, with 7 bases fitting TRBD1. V was clipped by 9 bases and J by 0 bases; unmatched bases: 4. The CDR3 is 13 amino acids. Germline-derived CDR1 and CDR2 are SNHLY and FYNNEI. In nucleotides, the CDR3 is TGTGCCAGACGCGACAGGGCTAACTATGGCTACACCTTC. This gives the protein CARRDRANYGYTF.